The T cell receptor beta chain described here comes from a study of cytomegalovirus exposure and HLA in healthy donors. Study as a whole: Under 90% of 398 genotyped donors fell in the Caucasian-associated ancestry cluster. Study results and caveats: Other equally common chains were less clonally expanded than HLA-associated TCR beta chains, a later analysis showed. Available immune exposure information was restricted to CMV serostatus only.

60 Vbeta and 13 Jbeta primers were used in PCR. TCRdb keeps only in-frame clones here, not all; method: immunoSEQ multiplex PCR. Of hundreds of thousands of clones listed, 70% to 85% are singletons. As for this clone: What it binds is not known.

This CDR3 has 13 residues. V was shortened by 0 bases and J by 8 bases, with 11 bases between the two germline ends. Germline CDR1 reads SGHRS; CDR2 reads YFSETQ. This chain links TRBV5-1 with TRBJ1-2; the D gene is possibly TRBD1 (5 bases). This sequence originates from a girl aged 2-10 years in good health and CMV-seronegative. Sequencing was done on a sample of PBMCs. The CDR3 DNA reads TGCGCCAGCAGCTTGGTGGCAGGGCAGGGCTACACCTTC. Translation gives CASSLVAGQGYTF.